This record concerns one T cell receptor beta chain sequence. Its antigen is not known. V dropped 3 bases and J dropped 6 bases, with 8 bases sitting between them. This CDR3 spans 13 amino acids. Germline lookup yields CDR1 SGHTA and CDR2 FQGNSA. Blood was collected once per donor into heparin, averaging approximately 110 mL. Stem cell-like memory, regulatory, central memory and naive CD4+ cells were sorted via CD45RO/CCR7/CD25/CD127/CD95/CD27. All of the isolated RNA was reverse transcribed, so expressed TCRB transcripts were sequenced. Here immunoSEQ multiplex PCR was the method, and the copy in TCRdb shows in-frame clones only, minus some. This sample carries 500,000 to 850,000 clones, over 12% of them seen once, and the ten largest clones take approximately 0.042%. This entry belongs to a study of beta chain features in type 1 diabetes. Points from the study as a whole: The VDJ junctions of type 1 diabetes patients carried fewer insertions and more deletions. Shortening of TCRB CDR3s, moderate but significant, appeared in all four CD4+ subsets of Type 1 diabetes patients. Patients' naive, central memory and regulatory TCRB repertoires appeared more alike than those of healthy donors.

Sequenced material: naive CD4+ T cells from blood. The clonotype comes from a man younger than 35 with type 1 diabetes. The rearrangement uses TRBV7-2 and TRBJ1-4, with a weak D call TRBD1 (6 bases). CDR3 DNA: TGTGCCAGCAGCTTCGCAGGGGATGAAAAACTGTTTTTT. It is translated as CASSFAGDEKLFF.